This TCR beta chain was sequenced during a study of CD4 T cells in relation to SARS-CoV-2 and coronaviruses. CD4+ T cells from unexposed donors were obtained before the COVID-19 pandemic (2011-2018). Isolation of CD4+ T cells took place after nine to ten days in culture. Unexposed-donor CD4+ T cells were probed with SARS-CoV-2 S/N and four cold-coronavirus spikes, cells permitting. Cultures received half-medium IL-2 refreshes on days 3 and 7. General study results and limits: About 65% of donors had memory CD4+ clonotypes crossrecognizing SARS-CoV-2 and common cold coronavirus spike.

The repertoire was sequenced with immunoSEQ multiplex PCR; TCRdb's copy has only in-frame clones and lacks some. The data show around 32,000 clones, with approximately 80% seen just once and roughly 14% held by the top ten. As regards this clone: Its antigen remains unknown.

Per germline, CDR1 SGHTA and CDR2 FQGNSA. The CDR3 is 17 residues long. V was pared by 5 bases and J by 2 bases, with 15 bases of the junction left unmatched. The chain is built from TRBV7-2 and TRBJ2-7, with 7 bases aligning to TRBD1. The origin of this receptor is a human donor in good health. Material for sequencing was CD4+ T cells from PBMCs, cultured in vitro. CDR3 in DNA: TGTGCCAGCAGCGCGACCTACAAGGGACAGACCACCTACGAGCAGTACTTC. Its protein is CASSATYKGQTTYEQYF.